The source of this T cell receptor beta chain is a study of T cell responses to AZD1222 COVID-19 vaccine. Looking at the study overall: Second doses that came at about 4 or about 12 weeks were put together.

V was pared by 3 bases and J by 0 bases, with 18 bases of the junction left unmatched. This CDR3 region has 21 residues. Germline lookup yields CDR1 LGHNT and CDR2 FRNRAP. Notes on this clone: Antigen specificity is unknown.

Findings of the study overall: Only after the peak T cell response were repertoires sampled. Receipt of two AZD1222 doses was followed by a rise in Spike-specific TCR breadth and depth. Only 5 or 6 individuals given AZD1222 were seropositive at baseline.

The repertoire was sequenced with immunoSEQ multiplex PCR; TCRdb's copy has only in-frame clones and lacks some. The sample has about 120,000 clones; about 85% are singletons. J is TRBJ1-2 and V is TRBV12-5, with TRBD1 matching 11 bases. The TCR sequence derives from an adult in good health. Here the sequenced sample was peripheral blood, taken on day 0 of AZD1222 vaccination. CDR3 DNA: TGTGCTAGTGGTTTCCACCGGGACAGGGGGTTTCTTGTCATGGCTAACTATGGCTACACCTTC. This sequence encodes CASGFHRDRGFLVMANYGYTF.